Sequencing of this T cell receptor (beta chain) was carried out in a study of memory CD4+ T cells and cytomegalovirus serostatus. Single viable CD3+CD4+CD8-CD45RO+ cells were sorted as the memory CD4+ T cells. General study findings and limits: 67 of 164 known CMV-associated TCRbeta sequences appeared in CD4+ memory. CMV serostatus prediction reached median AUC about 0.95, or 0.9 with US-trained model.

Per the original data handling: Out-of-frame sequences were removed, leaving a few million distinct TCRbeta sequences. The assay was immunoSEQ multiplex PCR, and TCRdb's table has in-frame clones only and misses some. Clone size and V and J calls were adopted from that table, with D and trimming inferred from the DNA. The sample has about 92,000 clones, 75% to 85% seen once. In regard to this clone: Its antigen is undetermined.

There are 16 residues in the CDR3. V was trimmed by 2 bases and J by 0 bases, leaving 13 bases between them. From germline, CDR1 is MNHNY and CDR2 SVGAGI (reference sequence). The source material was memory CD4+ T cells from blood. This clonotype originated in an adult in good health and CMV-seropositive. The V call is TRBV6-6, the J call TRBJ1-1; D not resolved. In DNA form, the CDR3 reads TGTGCCAGCAGTTACGGGCGTGGGTTCATGAACACTGAAGCTTTCTTT. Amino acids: CASSYGRGFMNTEAFF.